The clone carrying this T cell receptor beta chain was observed a single time. The protocol was immunoSEQ multiplex PCR, while the TCRdb copy is restricted to in-frame clones and leaves out a portion. The sample records 120,000 to 150,000 clones, 88% being singletons. This entry belongs to a study of blood T cell repertoires in COVID-19. The CDR3 has 17 residues. V lost 3 bases to trimming and J lost 4 bases; unmatched junction nucleotides: 11. The germline V gene encodes CDR1 SNHLY and CDR2 FYNNEI. This chain uses TRBV2 with TRBJ2-5; 10 bases line up with TRBD2. The receptor comes from a man aged 45-60 years with active or convalescent COVID-19. Material: peripheral blood. CDR3 nucleotides: TGTGCCAGCAGTGAGGGGGCTAGCGGGAGTTTTTTAGAGACCCAGTACTTC. It yields the protein CASSEGASGSFLETQYF.